Following are 30 T cell receptor beta chains from one sample sequenced in a study of T-cell memory formation after mild COVID-19. Using its own MiXCR run on the 5' RACE reads, TCRdb lists one record per CDR3 protein. The profile covers around 60,000 distinct CDR3 sequences, with over 7.5% appearing a single time and 1.2% taken by the ten largest. Sequencing input: PBMCs or a T cell subset sorted from them (not recorded which). The receptors were gathered from a young man who had mild COVID-19 (a few samples of this study predate the infection). Cell type and time point are not known.

This clonotype has a handful of counts. The rearrangement uses TRBV7-2 and TRBJ2-2, with D unclear. The CDR3 runs to 11 residues. CDR1 is SGHTA and CDR2 is FQGNSA in the germline V gene. V was pared by 4 bases and J by 9 bases, with 6 bases between. The CDR3 protein is CASSSERELFF. In DNA, the CDR3 is TGTGCCAGCAGCTCAGAGAGGGAGCTGTTTTTT. The complete variable domain, with remaining parts taken from reference TRBV7-2 and TRBJ2-2, reads GAGVSQSPSNKVTEKGKDVELRCDPISGHTALYWYRQSLGQGLEFLIYFQGNSAPDKSGLPSDRFSAERTGGSVSTLTIQRTQQEDSAVYLCASSSERELFFGEGSRLTVL.

This clonotype was picked up many times. This sequence joins TRBV18 and TRBJ2-7; possible D gene TRBD1, 6 bases. The CDR3 spans 14 residues. Germline CDR1 reads KGHSH; CDR2 reads LQKENI. The V gene lost 4 bases and the J gene lost 2 bases, with 12 bases spanning the gap. CDR3 nucleotides: TGTGCCAGCTCACAAGGCCGGGACACCTACGAGCAGTACTTC. Encoded protein: CASSQGRDTYEQYF.

This clonotype was detected only a few times. The chain employs TRBV9 and TRBJ2-5, with unresolved D. Trimming took 2 bases from V and 0 from J, leaving 2 bases between them. The CDR3 is 12 amino acids. Germline values: CDR1 SGDLS, CDR2 YYNGEE. The CDR3 region is CASSVNQETQYF. The CDR3 nucleotides read TGTGCCAGCAGCGTGAACCAAGAGACCCAGTACTTC.

CDR3 bases: TGCGCCAGCAGTGTTGGGGGGAGGGGGGAGAATGAGCAGTTCTTC. As protein: CASSVGGRGENEQFF. The genes are TRBV5-1 and TRBJ2-1; the D gene is possibly TRBD2 (7 bases). Germline assignment: CDR1 SGHRS and CDR2 YFSETQ. The CDR3 spans 15 residues. Trimming shortened V by 5 bases and J by 7 bases, and 19 bases separated the two germline ends. Looking up the rest from reference TRBV5-1 and TRBJ2-1 gives the full variable domain: KAGVTQTPRYLIKTRGQQVTLSCSPISGHRSVSWYQQTPGQGLQFLFEYFSETQRNKGNFPGRFSGRQFSNSRSEMNVSTLELGDSALYLCASSVGGRGENEQFFGPGTRLTVL.

V gene TRBV24-1 combines with J gene TRBJ1-1; TRBD1 matches at 7 bases. The CDR3 consists of 15 residues. CDR1 and CDR2 (germline): KGHDR, SFDVKD. J lost 1 base, V lost 2 bases, and 3 bases had no gene match. CDR3 sequence (DNA): TGTGCCACCAGTGATTCCCCAGGGGGGAACACTGAAGCTTTCTTT. It specifies CATSDSPGGNTEAFF.

This clonotype was observed many times. This chain connects TRBV7-3 to TRBJ2-1; 10 bases fit TRBD2. The CDR3 is made up of 15 amino acids. Looked up from germline, CDR1 is SGHTA and CDR2 is FQGTGA. The junction had 4 bases not matched to a gene; V was cut back by 5 bases and J by 3 bases. The CDR3 spells CASSLSGGVYNEQFF. CDR3 nucleotide sequence: TGTGCCAGCAGCCTGAGCGGGGGGGTCTACAATGAGCAGTTCTTC.

This clonotype was seen ten or more times. The chain employs TRBV7-2 and TRBJ2-3, with no clear D. Germline lookup yields CDR1 SGHTA and CDR2 FQGNSA. This CDR3 has 15 residues. Trimming left V 2 bases short and J 0 bases short, with 9 bases between. CDR3 residues: CASSLYGTSTDTQYF. The CDR3 DNA follows: TGTGCCAGCAGCTTATACGGTACTAGCACAGATACGCAGTATTTT.

The chain couples TRBV7-9 to TRBJ2-7; D gene uncertain. V lost 1 base to trimming and J lost 5 bases, with 18 bases between them. This CDR3 comprises 16 residues. Germline V CDR1 and CDR2: SEHNR, FQNEAQ (reference sequence). The CDR3 is CASSLVHLVSFDEQYF. CDR3 nucleotides: TGTGCCAGCAGCTTAGTCCATCTGGTTAGCTTCGACGAGCAGTACTTC. The whole variable domain, filled in from reference TRBV7-9 and TRBJ2-7, reads DTGVSQNPRHKITKRGQNVTFRCDPISEHNRLYWYRQTLGQGPEFLTYFQNEAQLEKSRLLSDRFSAERPKGSFSTLEIQRTEQGDSAMYLCASSLVHLVSFDEQYFGPGTRLTVT.

This clonotype was found a few times. The V gene is TRBV7-3, the J gene TRBJ2-1; 7 nucleotides match TRBD1. This CDR3 has 15 amino acids. From germline, CDR1 is SGHTA and CDR2 FQGTGA. V trimming: 5 bases; J trimming: 3 bases; junction bases outside the gene matches: 7. DNA of the CDR3: TGTGCCAGCAGCCCGGGACAGAGATTCTACAATGAGCAGTTCTTC. This sequence encodes CASSPGQRFYNEQFF.

The chain carries TRBV7-8 and TRBJ1-2; D not resolved. The CDR3 length is 15 residues. Germline-derived CDR1 and CDR2 are SGHVS and FQNEAQ. V was cut by 1 base and J by 0 bases, with 9 bases left in between. CDR3 nucleotides: TGTGCCAGCAGCTTAGTGGGCGGAACTAACTATGGCTACACCTTC. Its protein product is CASSLVGGTNYGYTF.

This clonotype was seen a handful of times. J is TRBJ2-5 and V is TRBV5-1; TRBD2 aligns across 8 bases. This CDR3 is built from 18 residues. Trimming took 8 bases from V and 3 from J; bases not matched to a gene: 21. The germline V gene encodes CDR1 SGHRS and CDR2 YFSETQ. In nucleotides, the CDR3 is TGCGCCAGGGGGACTGCCGACCGTCCCACCGGGGGGGAAGAGACCCAGTACTTC. Its protein is CARGTADRPTGGEETQYF.

The V gene is TRBV10-3, the J gene TRBJ2-5, with unresolved D. V was trimmed by 6 bases and J by 5 bases, leaving 13 bases between them. The CDR3 has 13 amino acids. Per the germline V gene, CDR1 is ENHRY and CDR2 is SYGVKD. CDR3 residues: CAISRLLEETQYF. Written as DNA, the CDR3 is TGTGCCATCAGCCGCCTGCTTGAGGAGACCCAGTACTTC.

This clonotype turned up a few times. This rearrangement joins TRBV20-1 to TRBJ2-7; TRBD2 aligns across 8 bases. There are 14 residues in the CDR3. Germline assignment: CDR1 DFQATT and CDR2 SNEGSKA (reference sequence). V shed 1 base and J 4 bases; nucleotides not matched to a gene: 6. CDR3 residues: CSARGTSGGYEQYV. As DNA, the CDR3 is TGCAGTGCTAGAGGGACCAGCGGGGGATACGAGCAGTACGTC.

V and J are TRBV10-3 and TRBJ1-6, with a possible D match to TRBD1 (5 bases). Trimming took 4 bases from V and 0 from J, leaving 10 bases between them. Germline values: CDR1 ENHRY, CDR2 SYGVKD. There are 16 residues in the CDR3. CDR3 in amino acids: CAISGQLNSYNSPLHF. CDR3 nucleotide sequence: TGTGCCATCAGTGGACAGCTTAACTCCTATAATTCACCCCTCCACTTT.

V gene TRBV5-1 combines with J gene TRBJ2-2, with D uncertain. CDR1 is SGHRS and CDR2 is YFSETQ in the germline V gene. V was clipped by 0 bases and J by 8 bases, with 11 bases between them. The CDR3 is 14 amino acids. The CDR3 coding sequence is TGCGCCAGCAGCTTGGCCCAAATCCAGGGGGAGCTGTTTTTT. This encodes CASSLAQIQGELFF. The full variable domain, its missing parts supplied by reference TRBV5-1 and TRBJ2-2, is KAGVTQTPRYLIKTRGQQVTLSCSPISGHRSVSWYQQTPGQGLQFLFEYFSETQRNKGNFPGRFSGRQFSNSRSEMNVSTLELGDSALYLCASSLAQIQGELFFGEGSRLTVL.

This clonotype was counted only a few times. The gene calls are TRBV6-2 or TRBV6-3 and TRBJ2-7, with 7 bases fitting TRBD2. V was clipped by 6 bases and J by 2 bases; unmatched bases: 4. The CDR3 is 13 residues long. Germline assignment: CDR1 MNHEY and CDR2 SVGEGT. CDR3 loop: CASRREAPYEQYF. The DNA of the CDR3 is TGTGCCAGCAGACGGGAGGCCCCCTACGAGCAGTACTTC.

This clonotype was counted between two and nine times. The chain is built from TRBV18 and TRBJ2-1; 10 nucleotides line up with TRBD2. The CDR3 spans 16 residues. The germline CDR1 and CDR2 sequences are KGHSH and LQKENI. Unmatched junction bases numbered 8, after V lost 3 bases and J lost 6 bases. CDR3 coding DNA: TGTGCCAGCTCACCTTTAGGAGCGGGGGGGGCCAATGAGCAGTTCTTC. Amino acid sequence: CASSPLGAGGANEQFF.

The chain recombines TRBV4-2 with TRBJ1-5; 10 bases fit TRBD1. Looked up from germline, CDR1 is LGHNA and CDR2 is YNFKEQ. The CDR3 has 16 residues. J gave up 8 bases and V 4 bases, and 11 bases lay outside the gene matches. Written as DNA, the CDR3 is TGTGCCAGCAGCCCGATATCCGACAGGGGGCGAGAGCCCCAGCATTTT. It yields the protein CASSPISDRGREPQHF.

This clonotype was seen many times. The chain carries TRBV6-5 and TRBJ2-3; 10 nucleotides align to TRBD2. This CDR3 region has 15 residues. The V segment lost 6 bases and the J segment 2 bases; nucleotides outside the gene matches: 5. In germline, CDR1 is MNHEY, CDR2 SVGAGI. The CDR3 is CASSLAGDPTDTQYF. CDR3 DNA sequence: TGTGCCAGCAGCCTAGCGGGGGATCCCACAGATACGCAGTATTTT.

The chain recombines TRBV5-6 with TRBJ2-7, with D perhaps being TRBD1 or TRBD2 (5 bases each). Trimming took 1 base from V and 5 from J, leaving 19 bases between them. The CDR3 sequence is 16 residues long. Per the germline V gene, CDR1 is SGHDT and CDR2 is YYEEEE. In nucleotides, the CDR3 is TGTGCCAGCAGCTTGCTCTTGGGGGATAAGGCGGACGAGCAGTACGTC. Protein: CASSLLLGDKADEQYV.

The chain uses TRBV19 and TRBJ2-3; TRBD2 matches 7 bases. This CDR3 comprises 14 residues. J lost 2 bases, V lost 3 bases, and 2 bases had no gene match. Germline values: CDR1 LNHDA, CDR2 SQIVND (reference sequence). For the CDR3, the DNA is TGTGCCAGTAGTATCGGGACTAACACAGATACGCAGTATTTT. Translating gives CASSIGTNTDTQYF.

The chain uses TRBV12-3 or TRBV12-4 and TRBJ1-1; 7 nucleotides match TRBD1. The CDR3 has 13 residues. The ends lost 8 bases at V and 1 base at J; junction bases unmatched: 4. CDR3 nucleotides: TGTGCCAGCCACAGGGGACCGAACACTGAAGCTTTCTTT. This gives the protein CASHRGPNTEAFF.

This clonotype was detected a few times. The chain combines TRBV28 with TRBJ2-4; perhaps TRBD2 as D (6 bases). Germline V CDR1 and CDR2: MDHEN, SYDVKM. V gave up 6 bases and J gave up 0 bases, with 15 bases separating them. The CDR3 consists of 16 residues. For the CDR3, the DNA is TGTGCCAGCAGACCCGGGAGAGGACTAGCCAAAAACATTCAGTACTTC. Its protein product is CASRPGRGLAKNIQYF.

This clonotype was seen a few times. CDR3 nucleotide sequence: TGTGCCAGCAGGGGACAGGGGAACACCGGGGAGCTGTTTTTT. It yields the protein CASRGQGNTGELFF. The chain employs TRBV6-5 and TRBJ2-2, with 9 nucleotides matching TRBD1. The trim removed 6 bases at V and 1 base at J, leaving 0 bases unmatched. CDR3 size: 14 residues. Germline CDR1 is MNHEY and CDR2 is SVGAGI.

This chain links TRBV12-3 or TRBV12-4 with TRBJ1-1; D is unresolved. Trimming took off 6 bases at V and 6 bases at J, with 14 bases between the two ends. CDR3 length equals 13 residues. CDR3 bases: TGTGCCAGCAGAGCGTCGGGTGACCCTGAAGCTTTCTTT. Translation: CASRASGDPEAFF.

There are a few counts of this clonotype. CDR3 DNA sequence: TGTGCCAGCAGCGCTAGCAGGGGTAACTATGGCTACACCTTC. Protein sequence: CASSASRGNYGYTF. The chain has TRBV7-9 and TRBJ1-2, with D possibly matching TRBD1 (6 bases). V dropped 5 bases and J dropped 1 base, with 11 bases sitting between them. CDR3 length: 14 residues. Per the germline V gene, CDR1 is SEHNR and CDR2 is FQNEAQ (reference sequence).

The chain uses TRBV6-2 or TRBV6-3 and TRBJ2-3, with no clear D. The CDR3 contains 15 residues. Germline V gene lookup returns CDR1 MNHEY and CDR2 SVGEGT. Trimming cost V 2 bases and J 0 bases, with 9 bases left between them. CDR3 in DNA: TGTGCCAGCAGTTACGATACAGCTAGCACAGATACGCAGTATTTT. Translated: CASSYDTASTDTQYF.

In this sample, this clonotype turned up a few times. The chain uses TRBV4-1 and TRBJ2-5; 7 bases line up with TRBD1. This CDR3 has 15 amino acids. In germline, CDR1 is MGHRA, CDR2 YSYEKL. Losses at the gene ends were 8 bases for V and 2 bases for J; bases not matched to a gene: 11. CDR3 region: CASVDLGQAQETQYF. In DNA, the CDR3 is TGCGCCAGCGTCGACCTTGGACAGGCTCAAGAGACCCAGTACTTC.

In this sample, this clonotype turned up many times. The chain recombines TRBV7-2 with TRBJ2-1; D remains ambiguous. The CDR3 runs 15 residues. V lost 2 bases and J lost 2, with 10 bases in between. Germline CDR1 reads SGHTA; CDR2 reads FQGNSA. This CDR3 reads CASSLSLTPYNEQFF. DNA for the CDR3: TGTGCCAGCAGCTTATCCCTGACACCCTACAATGAGCAGTTCTTC.

The rearrangement links TRBV15 to TRBJ2-3; the match to TRBD2 covers 12 bases. V shed 1 base, J shed 5 bases, and the junction held 1 base outside the gene matches. This CDR3 spans 15 amino acids. Germline CDR1 reads LNHNV; CDR2 reads YYDKDF (reference sequence). CDR3 protein: CATSRVLAGGDTQYF. The CDR3 nucleotides are TGTGCCACCAGCAGAGTACTAGCGGGGGGAGATACGCAGTATTTT. The variable domain in full, with the rest retrieved from reference TRBV15 and TRBJ2-3, is DAMVIQNPRYQVTQFGKPVTLSCSQTLNHNVMYWYQQKSSQAPKLLFHYYDKDFNNEADTPDNFQSRRPNTSFCFLDIRSPGLGDTAMYLCATSRVLAGGDTQYFGPGTRLTVL.